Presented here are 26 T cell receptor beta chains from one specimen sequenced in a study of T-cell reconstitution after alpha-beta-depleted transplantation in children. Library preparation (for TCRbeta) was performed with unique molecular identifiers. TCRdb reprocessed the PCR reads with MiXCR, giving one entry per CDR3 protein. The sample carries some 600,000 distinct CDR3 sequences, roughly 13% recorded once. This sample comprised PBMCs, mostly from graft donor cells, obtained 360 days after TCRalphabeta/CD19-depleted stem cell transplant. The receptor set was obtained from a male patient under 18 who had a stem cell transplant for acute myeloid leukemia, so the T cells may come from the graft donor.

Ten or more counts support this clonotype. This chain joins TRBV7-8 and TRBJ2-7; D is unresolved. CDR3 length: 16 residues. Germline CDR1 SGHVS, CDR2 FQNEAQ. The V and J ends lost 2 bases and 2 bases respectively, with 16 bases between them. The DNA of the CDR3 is TGTGCCAGCAGCTTACGTAGCAGCTTGGGCCCCTACGAGCAGTACGTC. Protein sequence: CASSLRSSLGPYEQYV.

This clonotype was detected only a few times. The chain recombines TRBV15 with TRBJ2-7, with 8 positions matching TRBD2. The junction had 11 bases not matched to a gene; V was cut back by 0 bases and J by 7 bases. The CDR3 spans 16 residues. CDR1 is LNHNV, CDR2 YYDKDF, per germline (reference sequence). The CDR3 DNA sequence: TGTGCCACCAGCAGAGAGGTACGGCTAGCGGGCGGAGAGCAGTACTTC. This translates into CATSREVRLAGGEQYF.

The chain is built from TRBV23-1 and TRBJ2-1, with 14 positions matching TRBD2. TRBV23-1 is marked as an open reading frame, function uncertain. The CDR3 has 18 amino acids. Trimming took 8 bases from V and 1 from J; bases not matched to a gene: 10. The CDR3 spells CASSVPGLAGASYNEQFF. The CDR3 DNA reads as TGCGCCAGCTCCGTACCGGGACTAGCGGGGGCATCCTACAATGAGCAGTTCTTC.

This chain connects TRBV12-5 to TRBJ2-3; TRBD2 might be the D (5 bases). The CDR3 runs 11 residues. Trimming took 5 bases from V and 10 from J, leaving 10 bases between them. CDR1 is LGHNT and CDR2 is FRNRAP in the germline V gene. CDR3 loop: CASGLGSAQYF. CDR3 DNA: TGTGCTAGTGGTCTAGGGAGCGCGCAGTATTTT.

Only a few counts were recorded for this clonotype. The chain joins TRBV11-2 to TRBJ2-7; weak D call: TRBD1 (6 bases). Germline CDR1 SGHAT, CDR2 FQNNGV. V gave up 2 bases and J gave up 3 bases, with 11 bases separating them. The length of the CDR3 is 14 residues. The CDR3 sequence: CASSLSGVYYEQYF. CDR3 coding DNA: TGTGCCAGCAGCTTATCAGGGGTCTACTACGAGCAGTACTTC.

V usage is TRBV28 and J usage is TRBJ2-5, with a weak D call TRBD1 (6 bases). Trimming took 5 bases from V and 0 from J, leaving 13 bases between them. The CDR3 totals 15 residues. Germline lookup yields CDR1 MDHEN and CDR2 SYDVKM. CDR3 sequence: CASSAGTQYQETQYF. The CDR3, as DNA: TGTGCCAGCAGTGCCGGGACACAGTACCAAGAGACCCAGTACTTC.

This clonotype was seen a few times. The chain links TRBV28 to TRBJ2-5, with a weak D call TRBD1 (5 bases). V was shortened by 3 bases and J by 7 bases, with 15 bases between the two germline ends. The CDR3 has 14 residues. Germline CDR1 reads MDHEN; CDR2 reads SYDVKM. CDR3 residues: CASSFLRVLSTQYF. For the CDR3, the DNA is TGTGCCAGCAGTTTCCTCAGGGTCCTTTCGACCCAGTACTTC.

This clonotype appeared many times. The CDR3 DNA is TGCAGCGTTGTTTCTGGGGGAAGCACAGATACGCAGTATTTT. Translation gives CSVVSGGSTDTQYF. J is TRBJ2-3 and V is TRBV29-1; D possibly matches TRBD1 or TRBD2 (5 bases each). Germline V lookup: CDR1 SQVTM, CDR2 ANQGSEA. V shed 4 bases and J shed 0 bases, with 11 bases lying between them. This CDR3 region has 14 residues.

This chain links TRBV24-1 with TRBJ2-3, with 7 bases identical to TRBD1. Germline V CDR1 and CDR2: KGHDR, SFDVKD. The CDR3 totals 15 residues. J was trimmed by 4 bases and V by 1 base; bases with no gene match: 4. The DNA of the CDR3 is TGTGCCACCAGTGATTTCGACAGGGCTGCAGATACGCAGTATTTT. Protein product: CATSDFDRAADTQYF.

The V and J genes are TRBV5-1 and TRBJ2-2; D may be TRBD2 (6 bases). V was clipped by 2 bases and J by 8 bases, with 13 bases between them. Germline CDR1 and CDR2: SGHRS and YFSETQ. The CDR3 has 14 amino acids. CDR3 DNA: TGCGCCAGCAGCTTCCGGGAGTACCGTGGGGAGCTGTTTTTT. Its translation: CASSFREYRGELFF.

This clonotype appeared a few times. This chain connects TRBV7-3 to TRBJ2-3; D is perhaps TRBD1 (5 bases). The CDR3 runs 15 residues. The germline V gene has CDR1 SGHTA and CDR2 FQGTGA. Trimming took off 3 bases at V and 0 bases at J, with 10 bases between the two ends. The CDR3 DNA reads TGTGCCAGCAGCTTTCGAGCAGGGAGCACAGATACGCAGTATTTT. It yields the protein CASSFRAGSTDTQYF. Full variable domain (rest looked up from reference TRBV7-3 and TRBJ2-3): GAGVSQTPSNKVTEKGKYVELRCDPISGHTALYWYRQSLGQGPEFLIYFQGTGAADDSGLPNDRFFAVRPEGSVSTLKIQRTERGDSAVYLCASSFRAGSTDTQYFGPGTRLTVL.

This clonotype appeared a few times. The CDR3 region is CATSSLTDEAFF. CDR3 in DNA: TGTGCCACCAGCAGCCTGACAGATGAAGCTTTCTTT. The gene calls are TRBV15 and TRBJ1-1, with a possible D match to TRBD1 (5 bases). CDR3 length: 12 amino acids. V lost 3 bases and J lost 7, with 9 bases in between. Germline V lookup: CDR1 LNHNV, CDR2 YYDKDF (reference sequence).

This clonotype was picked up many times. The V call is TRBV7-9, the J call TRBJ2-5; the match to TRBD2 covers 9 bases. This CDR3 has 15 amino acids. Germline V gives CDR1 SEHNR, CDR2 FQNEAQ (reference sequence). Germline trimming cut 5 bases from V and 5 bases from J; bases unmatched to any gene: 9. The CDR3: CASSTGLAGLETQYF. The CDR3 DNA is TGTGCCAGCAGCACGGGACTAGCCGGGCTTGAGACCCAGTACTTC.

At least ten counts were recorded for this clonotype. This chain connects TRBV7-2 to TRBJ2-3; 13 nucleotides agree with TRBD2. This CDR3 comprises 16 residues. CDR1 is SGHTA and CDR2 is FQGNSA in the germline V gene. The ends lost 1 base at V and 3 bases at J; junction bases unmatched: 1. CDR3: CASSLVTSGGTDTQYF. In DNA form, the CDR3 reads TGTGCCAGCAGCTTAGTGACTAGCGGGGGGACAGATACGCAGTATTTT.

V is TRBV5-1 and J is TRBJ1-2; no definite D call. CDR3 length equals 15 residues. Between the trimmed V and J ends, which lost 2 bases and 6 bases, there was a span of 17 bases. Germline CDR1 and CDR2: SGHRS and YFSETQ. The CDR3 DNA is TGCGCCAGCAGCTTTGGTAGCATGGAGGGCCATGGCTACACCTTC. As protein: CASSFGSMEGHGYTF.

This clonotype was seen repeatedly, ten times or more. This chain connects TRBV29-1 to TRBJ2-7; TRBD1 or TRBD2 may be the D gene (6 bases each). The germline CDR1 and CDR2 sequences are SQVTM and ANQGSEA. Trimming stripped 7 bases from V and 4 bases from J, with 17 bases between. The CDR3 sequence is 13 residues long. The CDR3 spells CSASGEVRYEQYF. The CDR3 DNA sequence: TGCAGCGCCTCAGGGGAGGTGAGATACGAGCAGTACTTC.

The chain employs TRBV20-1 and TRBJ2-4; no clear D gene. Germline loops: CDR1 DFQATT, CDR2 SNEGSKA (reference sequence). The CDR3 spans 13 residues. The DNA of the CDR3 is TGCACTATAGGGTCGCCCGGCAAAAACATTCAGTACTTC. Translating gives CTIGSPGKNIQYF.

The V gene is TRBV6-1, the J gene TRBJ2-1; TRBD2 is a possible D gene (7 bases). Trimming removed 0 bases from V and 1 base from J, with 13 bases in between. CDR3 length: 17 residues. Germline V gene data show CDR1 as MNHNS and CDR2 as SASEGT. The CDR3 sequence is CASSEARGGLSYNEQFF. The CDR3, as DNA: TGTGCCAGCAGTGAAGCAAGGGGGGGGTTATCCTACAATGAGCAGTTCTTC.

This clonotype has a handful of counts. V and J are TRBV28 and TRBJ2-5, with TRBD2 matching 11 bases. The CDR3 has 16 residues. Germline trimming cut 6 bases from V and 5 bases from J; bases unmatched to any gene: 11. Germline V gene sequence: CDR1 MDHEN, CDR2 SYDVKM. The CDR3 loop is CASSLTSGSVPETQYF. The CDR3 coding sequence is TGTGCCAGCAGCCTTACTAGCGGGAGCGTTCCGGAGACCCAGTACTTC.

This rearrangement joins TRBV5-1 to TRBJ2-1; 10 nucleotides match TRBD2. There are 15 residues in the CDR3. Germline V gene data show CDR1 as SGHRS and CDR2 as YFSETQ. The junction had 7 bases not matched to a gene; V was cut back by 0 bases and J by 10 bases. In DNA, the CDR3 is TGCGCCAGCAGCTTGGGAGCGGGAGGGCCGCAGGAGCAGTTCTTC. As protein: CASSLGAGGPQEQFF.

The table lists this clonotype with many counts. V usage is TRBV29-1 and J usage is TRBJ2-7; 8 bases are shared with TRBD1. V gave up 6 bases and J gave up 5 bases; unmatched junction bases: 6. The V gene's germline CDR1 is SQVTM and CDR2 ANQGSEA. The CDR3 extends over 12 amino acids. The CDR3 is CSVEDRVHEQYF. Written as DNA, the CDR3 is TGCAGCGTGGAGGACAGGGTACACGAGCAGTACTTC.

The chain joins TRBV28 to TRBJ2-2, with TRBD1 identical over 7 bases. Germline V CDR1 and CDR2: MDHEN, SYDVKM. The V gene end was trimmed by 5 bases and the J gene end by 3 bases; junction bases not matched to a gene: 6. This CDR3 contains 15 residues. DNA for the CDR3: TGTGCCAGCAGTAGATGGGACAGAGACACCGGGGAGCTGTTTTTT. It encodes CASSRWDRDTGELFF.

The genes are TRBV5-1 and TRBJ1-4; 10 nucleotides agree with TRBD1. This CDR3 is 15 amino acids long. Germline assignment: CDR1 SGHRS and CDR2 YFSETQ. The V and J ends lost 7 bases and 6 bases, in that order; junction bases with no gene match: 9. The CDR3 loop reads CASGRGGTGDEKLFF. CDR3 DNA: TGCGCCAGCGGCCGAGGGGGGACAGGGGATGAAAAACTGTTTTTT.

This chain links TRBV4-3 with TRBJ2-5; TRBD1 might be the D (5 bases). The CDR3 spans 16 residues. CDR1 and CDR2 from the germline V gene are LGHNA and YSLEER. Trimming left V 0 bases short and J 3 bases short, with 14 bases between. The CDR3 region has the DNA TGCGCCAGCAGCCAAGATCCTTTGGGCAGGGAAGAGACCCAGTACTTC. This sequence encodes CASSQDPLGREETQYF.

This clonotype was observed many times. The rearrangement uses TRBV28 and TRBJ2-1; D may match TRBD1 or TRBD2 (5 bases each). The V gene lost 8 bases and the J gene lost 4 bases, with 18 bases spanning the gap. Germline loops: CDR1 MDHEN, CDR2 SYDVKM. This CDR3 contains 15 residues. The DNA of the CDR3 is TGTGCCAGCCAGAAGGGCAGGGACGAATACAATGAGCAGTTCTTC. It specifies CASQKGRDEYNEQFF.

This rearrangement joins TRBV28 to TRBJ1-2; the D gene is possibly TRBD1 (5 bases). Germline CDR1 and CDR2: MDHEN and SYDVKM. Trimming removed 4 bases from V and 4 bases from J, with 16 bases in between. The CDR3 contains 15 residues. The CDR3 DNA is TGTGCCAGCAGTTCACTCGGGACCGACTTCTATGGCTACACCTTC. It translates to CASSSLGTDFYGYTF.